This T cell receptor beta chain appears in the sequencing data of a study of memory CD4+ T cells and cytomegalovirus serostatus (dated by TCRdb to between 2017 and 2020). Study-wide context: The 35 or so healthy Belgian adults in the cohort included 9 who were CMV seropositive and some 25 who were CMV seronegative. To replicate a published TCR-based CMV serostatus classifier, the study sequenced CD4+ memory TCRbeta repertoires from a Belgian cohort whose cytomegalovirus serostatus was known. What the authors observed across the whole study: Only CD4+CD45RO+ memory cells were sequenced, in contrast to the original study, in which naive and memory CD4+ and CD8+ populations were covered. For predicting CMV serostatus, the median bootstrapped AUC was about 0.95 using the original framework and approximately 0.91 using a US-trained random forest. Among the approximately 160 previously reported CMV-associated TCRbeta sequences, 67 showed up in the CD4+ memory repertoires, with each one found in between one and five individuals. A median bootstrapped AUC of 0.95 with a 95% CI of 0.76-1.00 was achieved on the Belgian cohort by the original-framework classifier. Results were interpreted as suggesting that the CMV-associated TCR signature is largely present in the CD4+ memory repertoire.

A FACSAria II was used to sort memory CD4+ T cells, defined as single viable CD3+CD4+CD8-CD45RO+ cells. CMV serostatus was determined with a Roche Elecsys assay detecting serum IgG against CMV pp150, pp28, p38 and p52. Following thawing, total CD4+ T cells were enriched through positive selection using CD4 magnetic microbeads. The samples came from a different study that was designed specifically to examine the CD4+ T cell memory repertoire. Peripheral blood mononuclear cells were isolated and cryopreserved following standard operating procedures; serum was stored at -80 °C. Staining used CD3-PerCP (BW264/56), CD4-APC (RPA-T4), CD45RO-PE (UCHT1) and CD8-Pacific Orange (3B5) antibodies, with Sytox blue excluding non-viable cells. The Quick-DNA Microprep Kit was used to extract genomic DNA from the sorted cells. TCRbeta DNA was amplified with the immunoSEQ hsTCRbeta kit following the manufacturer's protocol. An Illumina MiSeq instrument was used to sequence the TCRbeta libraries. From the authors' description of their analysis: Once out-of-frame sequences had been removed, a few million distinct TCRbeta sequences were left, which works out to an average of roughly 67,000 per individual. Each individual was scored according to the count of roughly 160 previously reported CMV-associated TCRbeta sequences and the total productive distinct TCRbeta count. A beta-binomial model was reimplemented in Python, and scikit-learn random forests with default parameters were trained on data from the US cohort. Classifier performance on the Belgian cohort was reported as the median AUC with percentile confidence intervals calculated over 10,000 bootstrap iterations. TCRdb limited this immuneACCESS table to in-frame rearrangements with V and J called. A share of clones is missing; checked studies link under half to unresolved V genes, and the rest is unexplained. V and J calls and clone size are those listed in that table; D and trimming were worked out from the DNA. For this sample there are under 55,000 clones; more than 70% appear just once. Roughly 1.4% of the sample belongs to the ten largest clones.

This clone was found once. No cognate antigen has been identified for it. Per-base qualities were not stored, and no clone one base away is much larger. The sequenced sample consisted of memory CD4+ T cells from blood. The clonotype originates from an adult in good health and CMV-seropositive.

CDR3 protein: CASSSTFSGNTIYF. Read as DNA, the sequence is TGTGCCAGCAGCTCGACATTCTCTGGAAACACCATATATTTT. Recombination connected TRBV11-2 to TRBJ1-3; no D segment can be confidently identified. Taken from cysteine to phenylalanine, the CDR3 has 14 residues. Only the CDR3 DNA is retained, 42 bases long and in frame from the first base. At the junction V is shortened by 4 bases and J by 0 bases, with 7 bases in between. CDR1 and CDR2 were assigned from the germline V gene as SGHAT and FQNNGV.